Sequencing of this T cell receptor beta chain was carried out in a study of breast tumors, draining lymph nodes, adjacent tissues. Study observations and caveats: Tumor repertoires ranked between lymph nodes and nontumor tissue in diversity, with V and J gene preferences. Data fit most tumor T cells coming from lymph node, expanding in tumor. Tumor and nontumor repertoires were significantly more similar in luminal-like than in basal-like breast cancer.

TCRdb fed the multiplex PCR reads into MiXCR, producing one record per CDR3 protein. The sample contains about 140,000 distinct CDR3 sequences, approximately 29% of which appear only once. Germline loops: CDR1 MNHEY, CDR2 SVGAGI. This CDR3 has 15 amino acids. J lost 7 bases, V lost 9 bases, and 17 bases had no gene match. The lymph nodes were axillary draining lymph nodes from breast cancer patients. On this clonotype: Antigen specificity is unknown.

This TCR was recovered from a female donor with breast cancer. Some clones in this sample may be carry-over from other donors' samples. The J gene is TRBJ2-5, the V gene TRBV6-5; 7 nucleotides agree with TRBD1. Sequencing was performed on axillary lymph node tissue. The CDR3 is CASRSTTGFWGTQYF. The CDR3 DNA reads TGTGCCAGTAGGTCAACGACAGGGTTTTGGGGGACCCAGTACTTC.